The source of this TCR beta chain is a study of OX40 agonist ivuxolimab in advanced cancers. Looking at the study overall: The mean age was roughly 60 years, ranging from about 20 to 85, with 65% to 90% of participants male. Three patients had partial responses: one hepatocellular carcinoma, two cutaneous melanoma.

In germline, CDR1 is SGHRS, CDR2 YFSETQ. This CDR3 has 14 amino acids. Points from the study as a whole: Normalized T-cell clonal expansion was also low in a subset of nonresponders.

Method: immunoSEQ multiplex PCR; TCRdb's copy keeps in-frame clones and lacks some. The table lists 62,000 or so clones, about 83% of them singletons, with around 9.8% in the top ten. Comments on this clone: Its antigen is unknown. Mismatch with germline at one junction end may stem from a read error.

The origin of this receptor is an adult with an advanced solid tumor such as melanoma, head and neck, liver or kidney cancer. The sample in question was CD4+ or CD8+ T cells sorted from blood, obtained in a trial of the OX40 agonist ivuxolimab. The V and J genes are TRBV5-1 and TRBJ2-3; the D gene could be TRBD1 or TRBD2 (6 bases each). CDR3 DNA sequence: TGCGCCAGCAGATTGGGGGGCGGCCTAGATACGCAGTATTTT. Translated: CASRLGGGLDTQYF.